One sample yielded the 16 T cell receptor beta chains listed below, sequenced in a study of T cell changes during pregnancy in multiple sclerosis (dated by TCRdb to about 2019). Library preparation employed the immunoSEQ multiplex PCR assay. TCRdb mirrors the immuneACCESS table, restricted to in-frame sequences. Some clones are absent from its copies; in checked studies, under half trace to an unresolved V gene, and the reason for the others is unknown. The sample table records around 60,000 clones; about 92% of these occur just once. Clones ranked in the top ten supply roughly 2.6% of the sample. The material sequenced was peripheral blood, taken in the second trimester of pregnancy. These receptors were collected from a female donor in good health, enrolled as a control in a pregnancy study.

The CDR3 loop is CASSYSTPTLSNEQFF. CDR3 DNA sequence: TGTGCCAGCAGTTACTCGACACCCACCCTCTCCAATGAGCAGTTCTTC. The genes are TRBV6-5 and TRBJ2-1, with D unresolved. Germline-derived CDR1 and CDR2 are MNHEY and SVGAGI. Trimming removed 0 bases at V and 6 bases at J, with 15 bases between. The length of the CDR3 is 16 residues.

The rearrangement joins TRBV6-5 to TRBJ1-5; D is perhaps TRBD1 (6 bases). V was clipped by 0 bases and J by 2 bases, with 8 bases between them. Per the germline V gene, CDR1 is MNHEY and CDR2 is SVGAGI. The CDR3 totals 15 residues. The CDR3 DNA sequence: TGTGCCAGCAGTTACTCAAACAGGGGCAATCAGCCCCAGCATTTT. As protein: CASSYSNRGNQPQHF.

The chain carries TRBV2 and TRBJ2-1, with 13 bases identical to TRBD2. V gave up 7 bases and J gave up 6 bases; unmatched junction bases: 3. Germline V gene lookup returns CDR1 SNHLY and CDR2 FYNNEI. The CDR3 is 14 residues long. CDR3 in amino acids: CASTGLAGSNEQFF. The CDR3 bases are TGTGCCAGCACGGGACTAGCGGGGTCCAATGAGCAGTTCTTC.

Here the CDR3 reads CASSFGTENTGELFF. The CDR3 DNA is TGTGCCAGCAGCTTCGGGACAGAGAACACCGGGGAGCTGTTTTTT. The chain employs TRBV9 and TRBJ2-2, with TRBD1 identical over 7 bases. The CDR3 covers 15 residues. With V trimmed by 4 bases and J by 1 base, 4 bases remained unmatched. Germline V gives CDR1 SGDLS, CDR2 YYNGEE.

The genes are TRBV27 and TRBJ1-5; D not resolved. There are 13 residues in the CDR3. Germline loops: CDR1 MNHEY, CDR2 SMNVEV (reference sequence). Between the trimmed V and J ends, which lost 4 bases and 10 bases, there was a span of 14 bases. The CDR3 loop is CASSYLAGKPQHF. In nucleotides, the CDR3 is TGTGCCAGCAGTTATTTGGCAGGCAAACCCCAGCATTTT.

The chain joins TRBV6-5 to TRBJ2-7; 8 bases line up with TRBD1. The CDR3 contains 13 residues. Germline CDR1 MNHEY, CDR2 SVGAGI. The V and J ends lost 5 bases and 1 base, in that order; junction bases with no gene match: 1. CDR3 sequence: CASSRDRSYEQYF. In DNA form, the CDR3 reads TGTGCCAGCAGTCGGGACAGGTCCTACGAGCAGTACTTC.

J is TRBJ2-2 and V is TRBV6-1; D is possibly TRBD2 (6 bases). Germline V CDR1 and CDR2: MNHNS, SASEGT. This CDR3 has 14 residues. The V end was cut by 7 bases, the J end by 1 base, with 10 bases between. The CDR3 DNA follows: TGTGCCAGCAACTACGGGGGGAACACCGGGGAGCTGTTTTTT. Protein product: CASNYGGNTGELFF.

In its sample, this clone was seen once. V and J are TRBV2 and TRBJ1-5; the D is unclear. This CDR3 comprises 14 residues. V lost 2 bases and J 3 bases, leaving 8 bases between the germline ends. From germline, CDR1 is SNHLY and CDR2 FYNNEI. CDR3 protein: CASSEFGYNQPQHF. CDR3 in DNA: TGTGCCAGCAGTGAATTCGGGTACAATCAGCCCCAGCATTTT.

The V and J genes are TRBV19 and TRBJ1-1; D gene uncertain. The CDR3 extends over 16 amino acids. Germline values: CDR1 LNHDA, CDR2 SQIVND (reference sequence). V lost 7 bases, J lost 0 bases, and 18 bases lay in between. In nucleotides, the CDR3 is TGTGCCAGTATAAGCTCGACCGGGAAGATGAACACTGAAGCTTTCTTT. Translated, it gives CASISSTGKMNTEAFF.

This CDR3 is CASSPLRTGGDEKLFF. The CDR3 DNA follows: TGCGCCAGCAGCCCCCTCAGGACAGGGGGCGATGAAAAACTGTTTTTT. V usage is TRBV4-3 and J usage is TRBJ1-4, with 11 bases fitting TRBD1. Germline-derived CDR1 and CDR2 are LGHNA and YSLEER. With 4 bases clipped from V and 6 bases from J, the junction kept 7 bases outside the gene matches. The CDR3 contains 16 residues.

V is TRBV5-4 and J is TRBJ2-7; 12 nucleotides align to TRBD2. The CDR3 sequence is 15 residues long. Losses at the gene ends were 5 bases for V and 4 bases for J; bases not matched to a gene: 7. Per germline, CDR1 SGHNT and CDR2 YYREEE (reference sequence). The CDR3: CASSYSTSGGYEQYF. DNA for the CDR3: TGTGCCAGCAGTTACTCGACTAGCGGGGGTTACGAGCAGTACTTC.

The J gene is TRBJ1-4, the V gene TRBV28, with D tentatively TRBD1 (6 bases). Germline CDR1 reads MDHEN; CDR2 reads SYDVKM. This CDR3 contains 18 residues. V lost 2 bases and J lost 5, with 21 bases in between. CDR3 nucleotide sequence: TGTGCCAGCAGTTTAAACCCCTTTGGCAGGGGCGAGAATGAAAAACTGTTTTTT. Encoded protein: CASSLNPFGRGENEKLFF. The variable domain in full, completed from reference TRBV28 and TRBJ1-4, reads DVKVTQSSRYLVKRTGEKVFLECVQDMDHENMFWYRQDPGLGLRLIYFSYDVKMKEKGDIPEGYSVSREKKERFSLILESASTNQTSMYLCASSLNPFGRGENEKLFFGSGTQLSVL.

The genes are TRBV28 and TRBJ2-7; TRBD1 matches 9 bases. Germline lookup yields CDR1 MDHEN and CDR2 SYDVKM. The CDR3 sequence is 15 residues long. J was trimmed by 5 bases and V by 3 bases; bases with no gene match: 8. CDR3 nucleotide sequence: TGTGCCAGCAGTTTGTCCGGGACAGGGATGCACGAGCAGTACTTC. Amino acids: CASSLSGTGMHEQYF.

The chain links TRBV5-4 to TRBJ2-1, with D tentatively TRBD1 (6 bases). V lost 5 bases and J 6 bases, leaving 15 bases between the germline ends. The CDR3 contains 14 residues. In germline, CDR1 is SGHNT, CDR2 YYREEE (reference sequence). The CDR3 DNA is TGTGCCAGCAGAGATGACGGACAGCTCAATGAGCAGTTCTTC. Protein sequence: CASRDDGQLNEQFF. Variable domain in full (rest from reference TRBV5-4 and TRBJ2-1): ETGVTQSPTHLIKTRGQQVTLRCSSQSGHNTVSWYQQALGQGPQFIFQYYREEENGRGNFPPRFSGLQFPNYSSELNVNALELDDSALYLCASRDDGQLNEQFFGPGTRLTVL.

This chain uses TRBV7-6 with TRBJ2-1; 7 nucleotides line up with TRBD1. V dropped 5 bases and J dropped 0; count of bases not matched to a gene: 10. The CDR3 is made up of 17 amino acids. CDR1 and CDR2 from the germline V gene are SGHVS and FNYEAQ. In DNA form, the CDR3 reads TGTGCCAGCAGCGGGGGACAGATAAATCCCTCCTACAATGAGCAGTTCTTC. Translated, it gives CASSGGQINPSYNEQFF.

This clone occurred once. The chain carries TRBV5-1 and TRBJ1-3; D call uncertain. The CDR3 extends over 15 amino acids. Germline CDR1 reads SGHRS; CDR2 reads YFSETQ. Deletions cut 0 bases from V and 0 bases from J, with 7 bases between. CDR3 in DNA: TGCGCCAGCAGCTTGGCCGCAGACTCTGGAAACACCATATATTTT. Amino acid sequence: CASSLAADSGNTIYF.